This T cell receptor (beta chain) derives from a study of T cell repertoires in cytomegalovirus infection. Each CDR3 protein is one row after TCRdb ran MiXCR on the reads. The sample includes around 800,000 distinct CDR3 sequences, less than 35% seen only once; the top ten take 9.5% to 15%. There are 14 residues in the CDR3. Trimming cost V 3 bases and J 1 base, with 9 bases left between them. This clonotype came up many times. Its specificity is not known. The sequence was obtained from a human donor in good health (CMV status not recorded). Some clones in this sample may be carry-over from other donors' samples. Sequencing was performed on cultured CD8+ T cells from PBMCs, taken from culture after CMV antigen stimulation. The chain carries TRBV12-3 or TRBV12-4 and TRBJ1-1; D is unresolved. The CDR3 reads CASSFRGGNTEAFF. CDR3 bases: TGTGCCAGCAGTTTCCGCGGAGGGAACACTGAAGCTTTCTTT.